One TCR beta chain is described in this entry. This clone's antigen is unknown. Base qualities are not recorded, but no much larger clone differs from it by a single base. In the prospective study, participants were roughly 18 to 90 years old, resided in about two dozen geographic areas of the United States, and were enrolled through a virtual design. In the prospective study, cohorts were assigned on the basis of participant-reported clinical history obtained from a screening survey and a study questionnaire. Recovered participants in ImmuneRACE Cohort 3 were defined by two consecutive negative NP/OP PCR tests, clearance by a healthcare professional, or resolution of symptoms. In the prospective study, whole blood, serum and a nasopharyngeal or oropharyngeal swab were collected from each participant by mobile phlebotomists. Additional blood draws and questionnaires over an approximately two-month period could optionally be provided by prospective study participants. Before DNA extraction, prospective study blood samples were shipped either frozen or at room temperature.

The entry originates in a study of blood T cell repertoires in COVID-19 (dated by TCRdb to about 2020). A note on the overall study: Samples covering the acute and convalescent phases of COVID-19 were provided by collaborators in the United States, Italy and Spain. The prospective study material was composed of cDNA or gDNA derived from T cells, B-cell-depleted T cells, or PBMCs. The dataset comprised deeply sampled blood TCRbeta repertoires from subjects exposed to, actively infected with, or recovered from COVID-19. The repertoires were released in a freely available public database intended as a resource for research on the immune response to SARS-CoV-2. Samples were obtained from the ongoing ImmuneRACE study (first 160 participants) and from some 1,300 subjects provided by 6 global collaborators. Sample metadata almost always included a de-identified subject ID, COVID-19 status, age in years and sex. Where available, HLA class I and class II types were taken from metadata supplied by the sample provider and were not determined by assay-based typing.

Study-level results and caveats: The amount of clinical and demographic metadata varied by source and participant and was provided uncurated.

From the germline V gene, CDR1 is MNHNS and CDR2 is SASEGT. The V and J ends are trimmed by 2 bases and 1 base, leaving 14 bases between them. Taken from cysteine to phenylalanine, the CDR3 has 16 residues. Solely the CDR3 DNA is kept, with 48 bases framed from the first base. The immunoSEQ Assay, a bias-controlled multiplex PCR, was used to amplify TCRbeta CDR3 regions from genomic DNA. In the authors' own workflow: The number of nucleated cells in each sample was estimated from the amplification of reference gene primers within the assay. To quantify the absolute abundance of each unique TCRbeta CDR3 rearrangement, sequence reads were collapsed and filtered. For each sample, productive Simpson clonality was calculated by taking the square root of Simpson's diversity index across productive rearrangements. Not all clones reach the TCRdb copy of this immuneACCESS table, which keeps in-frame sequences only. Checked studies attribute under half of the gap to unresolved V genes and leave the rest unexplained. The V and J calls and the clone size are those of that table, but D and trimming were determined from the DNA. Within this sample are 330,000 or so clones, with around nine tenths of them counted one time only. About 5% of the sample lies in the top ten.

Sequencing was carried out using PBMCs or T cells enriched from blood (not recorded which). The clonotype originates from a man aged 25-45 years who had recovered from COVID-19. This chain is built from TRBV6-1 and TRBJ1-1, with a weak D call of TRBD1 (6 bases match). The nucleotide sequence reads TGTGCCAGCAGTGAACCGGGACACCTTTGGAACACTGAAGCTTTCTTT. It translates as CASSEPGHLWNTEAFF.